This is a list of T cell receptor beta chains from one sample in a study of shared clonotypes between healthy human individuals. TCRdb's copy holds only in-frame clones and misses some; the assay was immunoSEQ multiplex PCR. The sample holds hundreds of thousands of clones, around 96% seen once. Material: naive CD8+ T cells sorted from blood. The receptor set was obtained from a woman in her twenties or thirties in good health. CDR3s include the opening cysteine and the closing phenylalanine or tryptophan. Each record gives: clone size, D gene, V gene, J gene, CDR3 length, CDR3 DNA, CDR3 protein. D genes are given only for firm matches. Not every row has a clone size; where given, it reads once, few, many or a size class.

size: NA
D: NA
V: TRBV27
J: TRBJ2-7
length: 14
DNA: TGTGCCAGCAGTCCAATCGGTTCCATTTTTGAGCAGTACTTC
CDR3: CASSPIGSIFEQYF

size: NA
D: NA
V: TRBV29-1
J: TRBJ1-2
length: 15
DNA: TGCAGCGTTGAAGATGATCCGGAGACTAACTATGGCTACACCTTC
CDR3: CSVEDDPETNYGYTF

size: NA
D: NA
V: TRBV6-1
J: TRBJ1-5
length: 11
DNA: TGTGCCAGCACCGAGGGGGGGATTCAGGATTTT
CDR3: CASTEGGIQDF

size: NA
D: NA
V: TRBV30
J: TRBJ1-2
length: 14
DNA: TGTGCCTGGAGTTCGGTCTCGACGAGGGATGGCTACACCTTC
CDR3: CAWSSVSTRDGYTF

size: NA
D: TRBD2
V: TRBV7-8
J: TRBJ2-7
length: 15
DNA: TGTGCCAGCAGCTTAGCGACTAGCGGTTCCTACGAGCAGTACTTC
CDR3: CASSLATSGSYEQYF

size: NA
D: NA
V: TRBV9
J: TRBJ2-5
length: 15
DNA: TGTGCCAGCAGCGTAGAGAGTAGCGGACGGGAGACCCAGTACTTC
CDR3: CASSVESSGRETQYF

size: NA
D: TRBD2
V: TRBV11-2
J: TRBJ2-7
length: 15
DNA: TGTGCCAGCAGCTTAGAAGCGGGAGGGTACTACGAGCAGTACTTC
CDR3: CASSLEAGGYYEQYF

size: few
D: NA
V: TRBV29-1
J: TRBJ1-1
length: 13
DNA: TGCAGCGTTGATCGGCAGAAGAATTCTGAAGCTTTCTTT
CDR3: CSVDRQKNSEAFF

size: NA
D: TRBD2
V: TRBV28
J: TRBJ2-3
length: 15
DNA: TGTGCCAGCGGGGGACGAGGACTAGCCGAAGATACGCAGTATTTT
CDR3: CASGGRGLAEDTQYF

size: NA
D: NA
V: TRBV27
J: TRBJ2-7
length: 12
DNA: TGTGCCAGCAGTCCATCCCCGGTCGAGCAGTACTTC
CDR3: CASSPSPVEQYF

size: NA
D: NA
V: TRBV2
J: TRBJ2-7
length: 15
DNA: TGTGCCAGCAGGGAAGACAGTCGAGCTACCTACGAGCAGTACTTC
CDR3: CASREDSRATYEQYF

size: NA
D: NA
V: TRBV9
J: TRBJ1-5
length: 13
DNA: TGTGCCAGCAGCGTTGGAGGGCTGGAGCCCCAGCATTTT
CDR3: CASSVGGLEPQHF

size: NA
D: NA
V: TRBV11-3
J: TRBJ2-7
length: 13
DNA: TGTGCCAGCGCGGACCTGAGCTCCTACGAGCAGTACTTC
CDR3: CASADLSSYEQYF

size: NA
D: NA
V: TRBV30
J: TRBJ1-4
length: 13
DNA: TGTGCCTGGAGTGTACTAGGCAGTGAAAAACTGTTTTTT
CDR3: CAWSVLGSEKLFF

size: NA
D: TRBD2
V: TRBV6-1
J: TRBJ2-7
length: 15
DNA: TGTGCCACCCACGGGACTAGCAAGTTCCCCTACGAGCAGTACTTC
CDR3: CATHGTSKFPYEQYF

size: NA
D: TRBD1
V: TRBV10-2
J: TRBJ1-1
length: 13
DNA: TGCGCCAGCAGGACAGGGAGGAACACTGAAGCTTTCTTT
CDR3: CASRTGRNTEAFF

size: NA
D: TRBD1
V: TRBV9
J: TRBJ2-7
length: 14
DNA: TGTGCCAGCAGCCCCAGGGACAGGGTGTACGAGCAGTACTTC
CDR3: CASSPRDRVYEQYF

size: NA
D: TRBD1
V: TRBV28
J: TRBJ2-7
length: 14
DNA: TGTGCCAGCACCCCCGGGGACAGCGGCTACGAGCAGTACTTC
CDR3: CASTPGDSGYEQYF

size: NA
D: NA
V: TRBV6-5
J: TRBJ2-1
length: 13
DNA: TGTGCCAGCAGTTACGGCCCAGGGTATGAGCAGTTCTTC
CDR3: CASSYGPGYEQFF

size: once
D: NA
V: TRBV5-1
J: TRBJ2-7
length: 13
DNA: TGCGCCAGCAGCTTGAACGAAGCCTACGAGCAGTACTTC
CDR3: CASSLNEAYEQYF

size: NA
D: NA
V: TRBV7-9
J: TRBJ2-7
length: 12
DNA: TGTGCCAGCAGCTTGGCGGGGTTCGAGCAGTACTTC
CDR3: CASSLAGFEQYF

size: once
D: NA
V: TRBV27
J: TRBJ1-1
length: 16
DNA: TGTGCCAGCAGTAGTGGACAGTCCTACATGAACACTGAAGCTTTCTTT
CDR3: CASSSGQSYMNTEAFF

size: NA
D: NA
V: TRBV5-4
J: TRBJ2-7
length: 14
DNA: TGTGCCAGCAGTTTCCTCGGAGGGGCCTACGAGCAGTACTTC
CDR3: CASSFLGGAYEQYF

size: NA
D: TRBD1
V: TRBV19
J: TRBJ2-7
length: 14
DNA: TGTGCCAGTAGCGACAGGGGCGTCAATGACGAGCAGTACTTC
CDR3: CASSDRGVNDEQYF

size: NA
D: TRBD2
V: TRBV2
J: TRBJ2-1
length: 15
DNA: TGTGCCAGCAAAGCTAGCGGTAGCTCCTACAATGAGCAGTTCTTC
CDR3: CASKASGSSYNEQFF

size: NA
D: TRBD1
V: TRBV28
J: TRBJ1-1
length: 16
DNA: TGTGCCAGCAGTTCCTCAGGGGGATACATGAACACTGAAGCTTTCTTT
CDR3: CASSSSGGYMNTEAFF

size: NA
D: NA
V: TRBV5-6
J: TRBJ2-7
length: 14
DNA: TGTGCCAGCAGCCCCCGGAGAGGAACCTACGAGCAGTACTTC
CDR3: CASSPRRGTYEQYF

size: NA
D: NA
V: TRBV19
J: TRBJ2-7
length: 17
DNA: TGTGCCAGTAGTATAGATCGACTAGACGGGACCCATTACGAGCAGTACTTC
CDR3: CASSIDRLDGTHYEQYF

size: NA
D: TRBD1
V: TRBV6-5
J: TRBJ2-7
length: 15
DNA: TGTGCCAGCAGTTACCCGGGACAGGGGGCTTACGAGCAGTACTTC
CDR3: CASSYPGQGAYEQYF

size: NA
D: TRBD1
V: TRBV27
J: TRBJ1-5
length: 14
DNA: TGTGCCAGCAGTACCCAGGGGGCCGGGCAGCCCCAGCATTTT
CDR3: CASSTQGAGQPQHF

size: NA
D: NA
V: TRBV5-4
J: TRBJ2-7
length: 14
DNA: TGTGCCAGCAGCACTGGGGAACTCAACTACGAGCAGTACTTC
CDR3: CASSTGELNYEQYF

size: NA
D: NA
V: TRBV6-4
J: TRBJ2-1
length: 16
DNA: TGTGCCAGCAGTGACTCGACGGAGGGCCTAGGCAATGAGCAGTTCTTC
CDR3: CASSDSTEGLGNEQFF

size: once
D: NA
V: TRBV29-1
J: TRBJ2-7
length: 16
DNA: TGCAGCGTTAGAACACCAACGGGACCGAGATCCTACGAGCAGTACTTC
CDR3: CSVRTPTGPRSYEQYF

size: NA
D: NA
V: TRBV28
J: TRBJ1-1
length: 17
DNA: TGTGCCAGCAGCCCCGGGGGGTCACTCTGGTTGGACACTGAAGCTTTCTTT
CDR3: CASSPGGSLWLDTEAFF

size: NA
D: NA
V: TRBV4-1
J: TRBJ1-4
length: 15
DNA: TGCGCCAGCAGCCGCCACCCGGGCCCTGGGGAAAAACTGTTTTTT
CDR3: CASSRHPGPGEKLFF

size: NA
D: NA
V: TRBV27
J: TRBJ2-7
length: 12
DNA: TGTGCCAGCAGTCTGGACTCCTACGAGCAGTACTTC
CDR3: CASSLDSYEQYF

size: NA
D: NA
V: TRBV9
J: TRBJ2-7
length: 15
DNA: TGTGCCAGCAGCGTAGGTTCTGCTCGGGGAGGTGAGCAGTACTTC
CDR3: CASSVGSARGGEQYF

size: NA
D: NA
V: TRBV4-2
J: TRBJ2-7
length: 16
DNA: TGTGCCAGCAGCCACGCCCGGGAACAGGCTTCCTACGAGCAGTACTTC
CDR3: CASSHAREQASYEQYF

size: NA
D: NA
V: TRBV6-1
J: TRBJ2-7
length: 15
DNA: TGTGCCAGCAGTGAACCCGTTGCGCAGGGCGACGAGCAGTACTTC
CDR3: CASSEPVAQGDEQYF

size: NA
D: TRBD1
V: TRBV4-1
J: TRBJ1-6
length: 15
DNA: TGCGCCAGCAGCCAACGGACAGGGTCGGGCTCACCCCTCCACTTT
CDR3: CASSQRTGSGSPLHF

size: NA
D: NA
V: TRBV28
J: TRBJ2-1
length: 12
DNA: TGTGCCAGCAGACCACTCTACAATGAGCAGTTCTTC
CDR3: CASRPLYNEQFF

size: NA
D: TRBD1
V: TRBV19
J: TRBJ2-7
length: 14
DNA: TGTGCCAGTAGTATAGGGACAGGATCGTACGAGCAGTACTTC
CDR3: CASSIGTGSYEQYF

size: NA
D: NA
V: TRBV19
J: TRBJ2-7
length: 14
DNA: TGTGCCAGTAGTATAGGGCAGGCACCCTACGAGCAGTACTTC
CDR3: CASSIGQAPYEQYF

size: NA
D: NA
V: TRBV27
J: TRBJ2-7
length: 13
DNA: TGTGCCACTCAACCCGGGACCTCCTACGAGCAGTACTTC
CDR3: CATQPGTSYEQYF

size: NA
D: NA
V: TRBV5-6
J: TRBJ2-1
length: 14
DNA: TGTGCCAGCAGCGTGACCCTTCTAGGCAATGAGCAGTTCTTC
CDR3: CASSVTLLGNEQFF

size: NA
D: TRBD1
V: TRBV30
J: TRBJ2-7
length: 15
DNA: TGTGCCTGGAGTGAGGGGACAGGACACTCCTACGAGCAGTACTTC
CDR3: CAWSEGTGHSYEQYF

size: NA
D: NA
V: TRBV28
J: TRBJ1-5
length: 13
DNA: TGTGCCAGCAGCCCGACCCGCAATCAGCCCCAGCATTTT
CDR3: CASSPTRNQPQHF